This T cell receptor beta chain derives from a study of human T cells and chemical hapten exposure. Across the study: Patients, chiefly female, had alopecia areata, totalis or universalis.

This clonotype was found many times. No antigen is known for it. Study observations and caveats: PT1 expanded TCR counts and patch test score were linked, and their correlation was positive.

TCRdb re-called the RACE reads through MiXCR, storing one row per CDR3 protein. Found here are roughly 60,000 distinct CDR3 sequences, around 7% of them singletons; the top ten hold 1.5% to 2%. Time point of the sample: pre-sensitization, week 0. Treatment given: therapeutic diphenylcyclopropenone sensitization with weekly scalp DPC. The CDR3 runs 16 residues. The sample in question was whole blood, obtained in connection with sensitization to the hapten diphenylcyclopropenone (DPC). V usage is TRBV12-2 and J usage is TRBJ1-3. TRBV12-2 is reported as a pseudogene. The sequence was obtained from a woman aged 25 to 39 with alopecia areata. Some clones in this sample may be carry-over from other donors' samples. CDR3 bases: TGTGCAAGTCGCTTAGAGAGGAAGGAGGATGGAAACACCATATATTTT. Amino acids: CASRLERKEDGNTIYF.